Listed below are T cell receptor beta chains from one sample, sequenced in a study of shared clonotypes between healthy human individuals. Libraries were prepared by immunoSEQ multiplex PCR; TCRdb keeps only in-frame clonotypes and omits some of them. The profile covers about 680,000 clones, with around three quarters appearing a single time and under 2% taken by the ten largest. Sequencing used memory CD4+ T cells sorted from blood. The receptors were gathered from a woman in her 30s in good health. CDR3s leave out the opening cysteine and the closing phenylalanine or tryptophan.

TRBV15 ATSRVGLAGVIEQF
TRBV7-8 ASSSRVNTGELF
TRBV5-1 ASSPQVQETQY
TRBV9 ASSVAWGTEAF
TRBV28 ASSLHGATNEKLF
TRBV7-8 ASSRIQDTETQY
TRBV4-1 ASSPRGLRNNSPLH
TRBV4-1 ASSQEPAGGREQY
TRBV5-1 ASSRGDQTGYT
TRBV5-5 ASSFGTATNYGYT
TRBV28 ATRRTAGNTIY
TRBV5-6 ASSPLARTNTEAF
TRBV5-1 ASSLTGQVGYGYT
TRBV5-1 ASSLATSGRTDTQY
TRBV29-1 SVEDQHYGYT
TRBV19 ASRSEQVSGANVLT
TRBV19 ASSISGKGGQPQH
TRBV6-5 ASSGEGFLGAF
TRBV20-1 SAPSPVEQY
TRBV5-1 ASRVQGANTGELF
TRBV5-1 ASSLAIESSYNEQF
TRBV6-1 ASSELLGGYEQY
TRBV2 ASRSGTLGEQY
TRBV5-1 ASSPGTGGNTIY
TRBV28 ASSLGTELTDTQY
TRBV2 ASRKYNEQF
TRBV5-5 ASSSQTGEGNEKLF
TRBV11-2 ASSSPGPYTDTQY
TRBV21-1 ASEDPNFLSEAF
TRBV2 ASSVVGTGYYEQY
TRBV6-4 ASSPTGGAGEQF
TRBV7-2 ASSFRSGMNTEAF
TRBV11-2 ASSPIGTSEVYEQY
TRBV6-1 ASTPGRGSYEQY
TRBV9 ASSVGGDSTTDTQY
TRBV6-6 ASNDPLYGYT
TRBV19 ASSELTGEIYEQY
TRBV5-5 ASSFEEGASSNYGYT
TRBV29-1 SGGNRDSIFNEQF
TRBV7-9 ASSSARDSGPRGTGELF
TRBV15 ATSRASGSSTDTQY